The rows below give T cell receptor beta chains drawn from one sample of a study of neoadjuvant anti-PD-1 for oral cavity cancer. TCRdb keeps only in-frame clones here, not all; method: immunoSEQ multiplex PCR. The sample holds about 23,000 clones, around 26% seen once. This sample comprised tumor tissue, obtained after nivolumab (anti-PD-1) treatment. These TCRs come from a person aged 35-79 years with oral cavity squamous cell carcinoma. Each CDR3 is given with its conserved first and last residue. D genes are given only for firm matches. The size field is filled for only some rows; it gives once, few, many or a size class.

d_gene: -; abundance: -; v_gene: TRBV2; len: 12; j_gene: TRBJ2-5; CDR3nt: TGTGCCAGCAGTGAGGAGATGGGGACCCAGTACTTC; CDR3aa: CASSEEMGTQYF
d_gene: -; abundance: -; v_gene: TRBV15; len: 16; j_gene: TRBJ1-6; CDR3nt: TGTGCCACCAGCAGAGATGACCAGGACTATAATTCACCCCTCCACTTT; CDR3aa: CATSRDDQDYNSPLHF
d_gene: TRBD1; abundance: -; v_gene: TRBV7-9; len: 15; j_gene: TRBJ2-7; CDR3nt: TGTGCCAGCAGCTTTGCGGACAGGGGATTCTACGAGCAGTACTTC; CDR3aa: CASSFADRGFYEQYF
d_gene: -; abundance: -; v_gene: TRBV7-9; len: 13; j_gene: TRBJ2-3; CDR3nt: TGTGCCAGCAGCCTAGAGAGCACAGATACGCAGTATTTT; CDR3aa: CASSLESTDTQYF
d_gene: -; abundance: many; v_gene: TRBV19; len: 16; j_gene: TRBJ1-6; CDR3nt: TGTGCCACCAGTACGACGGGACGGAGTGTGAATTCACCCCTCCACTTT; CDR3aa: CATSTTGRSVNSPLHF
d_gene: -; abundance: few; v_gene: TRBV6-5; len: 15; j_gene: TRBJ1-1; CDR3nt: TGTGCCAGCAGTTTAAACGAGGGACAGAACACTGAAGCTTTCTTT; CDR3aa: CASSLNEGQNTEAFF
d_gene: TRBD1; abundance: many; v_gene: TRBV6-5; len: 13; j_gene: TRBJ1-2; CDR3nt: TGTGCCAGGCTCAACAGGGGACTCTATGGCTACACCTTC; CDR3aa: CARLNRGLYGYTF
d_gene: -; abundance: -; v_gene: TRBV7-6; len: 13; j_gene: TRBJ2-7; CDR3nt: TGTGCCAGCAGCTTAGTGTGGGACTACGAGCAGTACTTC; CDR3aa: CASSLVWDYEQYF
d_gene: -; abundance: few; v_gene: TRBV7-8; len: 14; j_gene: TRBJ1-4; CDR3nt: TGTGCCAGCAGCTTAGTGGTTGGAGAGGGAAAACTGTTTTTT; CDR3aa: CASSLVVGEGKLFF
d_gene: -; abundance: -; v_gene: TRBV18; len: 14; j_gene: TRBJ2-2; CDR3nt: TGTGCCAGCTCACCCGGGGGAGGCACCGGGGAGCTGTTTTTT; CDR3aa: CASSPGGGTGELFF
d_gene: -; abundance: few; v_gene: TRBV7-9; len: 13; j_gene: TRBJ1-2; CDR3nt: TGTGCCAGCAGCTTAGGGGGGACCTATGGCTACACCTTC; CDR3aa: CASSLGGTYGYTF
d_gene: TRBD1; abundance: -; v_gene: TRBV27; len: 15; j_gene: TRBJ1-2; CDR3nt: TGTGCCAGCAGTTTAAGGGGACAGCTCAACTATGGCTACACCTTC; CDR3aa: CASSLRGQLNYGYTF
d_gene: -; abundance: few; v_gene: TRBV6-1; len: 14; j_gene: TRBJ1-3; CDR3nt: TGTGCCAGCATCTTAGGCGGCTCTGGAAACACCATATATTTT; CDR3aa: CASILGGSGNTIYF
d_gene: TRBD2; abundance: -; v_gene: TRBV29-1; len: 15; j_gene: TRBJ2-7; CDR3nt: TGCAGCGTTGGTCCTCGGACTAGCGGGAGAAATGAGCAGTACTTC; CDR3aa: CSVGPRTSGRNEQYF
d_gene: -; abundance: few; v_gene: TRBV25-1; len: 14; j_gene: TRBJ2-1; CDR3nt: TGTGCCAGCAGGTCAGGGATGGGCAACGGTGAGCAGTTCTTC; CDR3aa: CASRSGMGNGEQFF
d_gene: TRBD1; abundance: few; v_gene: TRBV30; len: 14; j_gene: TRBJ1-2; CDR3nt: TGTGCCTGGAGCCGAAGACAGGGTTCCGTGGGCTACACCTTC; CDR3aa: CAWSRRQGSVGYTF
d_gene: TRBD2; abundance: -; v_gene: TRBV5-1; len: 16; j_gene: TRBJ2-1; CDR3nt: TGCGCCAGCAGCCAGGGACTAGCGGGCATCTACAATGAGCAGTTCTTC; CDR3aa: CASSQGLAGIYNEQFF
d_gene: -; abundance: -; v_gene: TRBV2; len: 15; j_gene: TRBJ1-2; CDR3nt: TGTGCCAGCAGTGATTGGGTGACAGGAGCCTATGGCTACACCTTC; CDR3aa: CASSDWVTGAYGYTF
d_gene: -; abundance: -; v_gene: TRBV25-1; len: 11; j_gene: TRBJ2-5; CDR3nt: TGTGCCAGCAGTAGGTGGGAGACCCAGTACTTC; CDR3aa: CASSRWETQYF
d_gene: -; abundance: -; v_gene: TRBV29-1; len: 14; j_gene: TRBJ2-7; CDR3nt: TGCAGCGTTGCGGAGGGGAGGGGGTCCCACGAGCAGTACTTC; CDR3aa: CSVAEGRGSHEQYF
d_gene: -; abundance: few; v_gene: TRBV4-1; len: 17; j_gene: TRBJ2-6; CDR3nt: TGCGCCAGCAGCCCAAGCTTGGTACAGTCTGGGGCCAACGTCCTGACTTTC; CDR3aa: CASSPSLVQSGANVLTF
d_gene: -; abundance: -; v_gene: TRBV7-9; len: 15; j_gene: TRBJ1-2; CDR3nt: TGTGCCAGCAGCTTGAAGAGGGCGCGGGACTATGGCTACACCTTC; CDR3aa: CASSLKRARDYGYTF
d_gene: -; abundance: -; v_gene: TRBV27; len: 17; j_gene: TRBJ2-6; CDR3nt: TGTGCCAGCAGTTTATCGCTAGGAGTAACTGGGGCCAACGTCCTGACTTTC; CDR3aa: CASSLSLGVTGANVLTF
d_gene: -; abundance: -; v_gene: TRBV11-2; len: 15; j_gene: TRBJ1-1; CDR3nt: TGTGCCAGCAGCCCACAGCCCATTGGAGGGACTGAAGCTTTCTTT; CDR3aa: CASSPQPIGGTEAFF
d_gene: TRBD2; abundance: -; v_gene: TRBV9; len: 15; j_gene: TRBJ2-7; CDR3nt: TGTGCCAGCAGCAGGGGAGGGGCACAGAGTTACGAGCAGTACTTC; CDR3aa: CASSRGGAQSYEQYF
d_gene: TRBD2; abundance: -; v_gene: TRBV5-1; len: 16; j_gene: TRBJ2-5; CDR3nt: TGCGCCAGCAGCTTGGTGGGTAGCGGGGGGAAAGAGACCCAGTACTTC; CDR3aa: CASSLVGSGGKETQYF
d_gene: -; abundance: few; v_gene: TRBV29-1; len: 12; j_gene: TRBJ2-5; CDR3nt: TGCAGCGTTGGGGGGTTCGGGGAGACCCAGTACTTC; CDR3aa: CSVGGFGETQYF
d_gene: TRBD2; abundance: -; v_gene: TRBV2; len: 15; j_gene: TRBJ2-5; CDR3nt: TGTGCCAGCAGTGAAGCACTAGCGGTCCAAGAGACCCAGTACTTC; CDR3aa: CASSEALAVQETQYF
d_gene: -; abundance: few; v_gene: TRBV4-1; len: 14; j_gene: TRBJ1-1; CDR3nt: TGCGCCAGCAGCCAAGAGAGGGGGAATCCTGAAGCTTTCTTT; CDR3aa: CASSQERGNPEAFF
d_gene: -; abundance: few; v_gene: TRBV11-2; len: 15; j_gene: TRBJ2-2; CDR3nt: TGTGCCAGCATCCCGGGGACTCTATTAACCGGGGAGCTGTTTTTT; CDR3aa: CASIPGTLLTGELFF
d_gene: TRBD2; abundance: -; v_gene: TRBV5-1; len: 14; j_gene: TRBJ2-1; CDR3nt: TGCGCCAGCAGGACTAGCGGGAGTCGGGATGAGCAGTTCTTC; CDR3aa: CASRTSGSRDEQFF
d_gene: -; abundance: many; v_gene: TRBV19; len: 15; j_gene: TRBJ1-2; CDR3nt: TGTGCCACCGACCTCTCACCAGACCAAGGGTATGGCTACACCTTC; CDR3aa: CATDLSPDQGYGYTF
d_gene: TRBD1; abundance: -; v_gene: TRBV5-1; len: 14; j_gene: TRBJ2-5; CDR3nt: TGCGCCAGCAACCGGGACAGTCCCGTCGAGACCCAGTACTTC; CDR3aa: CASNRDSPVETQYF
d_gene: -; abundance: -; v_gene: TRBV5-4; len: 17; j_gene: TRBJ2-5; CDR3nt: TGTGCCAGCAGCTTGGAGGCGCGGTCCCCTAAGGGGGAGACCCAGTACTTC; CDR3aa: CASSLEARSPKGETQYF
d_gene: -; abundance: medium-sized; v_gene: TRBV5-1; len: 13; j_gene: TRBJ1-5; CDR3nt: TGCGCCAGCAGCTTGGGGGGGGATCAGCCCCAGCATTTT; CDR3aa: CASSLGGDQPQHF
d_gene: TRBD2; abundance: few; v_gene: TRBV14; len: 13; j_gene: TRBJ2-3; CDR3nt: TGTGCCAGCAGCTCGCGGGGGACAGATACGCAGTATTTT; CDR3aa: CASSSRGTDTQYF
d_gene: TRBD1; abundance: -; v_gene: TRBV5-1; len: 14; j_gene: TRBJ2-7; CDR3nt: TGCGCCAGCAGCTTGCGACAGGGCAGAGACGAGCAGTACTTC; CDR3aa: CASSLRQGRDEQYF
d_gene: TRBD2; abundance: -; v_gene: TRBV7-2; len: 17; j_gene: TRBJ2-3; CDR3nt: TGTGCCAGCAGCTCTCACACCGGGACTAGCGGGGTTGGTACGCAGTATTTT; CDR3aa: CASSSHTGTSGVGTQYF
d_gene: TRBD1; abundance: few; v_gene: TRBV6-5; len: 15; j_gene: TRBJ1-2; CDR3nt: TGTGCCAGCAGTTACTCCTTGACAGGGGACTATGGCTACACCTTC; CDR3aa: CASSYSLTGDYGYTF
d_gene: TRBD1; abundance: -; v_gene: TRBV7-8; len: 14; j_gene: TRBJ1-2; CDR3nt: TGTGCCAGCAGCCCCAGGGGGCTTGGGTATGGCTACACCTTC; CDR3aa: CASSPRGLGYGYTF
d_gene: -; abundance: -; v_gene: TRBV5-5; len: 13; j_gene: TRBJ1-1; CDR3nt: TGTGCCAGCAGCGGAACAAAAGGCACTGAAGCTTTCTTT; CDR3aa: CASSGTKGTEAFF
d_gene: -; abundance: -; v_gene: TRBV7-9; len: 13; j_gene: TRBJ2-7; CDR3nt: TGTGCCAGCAGCGATCTAAGCTCCTACGAGCAGTACTTC; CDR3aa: CASSDLSSYEQYF
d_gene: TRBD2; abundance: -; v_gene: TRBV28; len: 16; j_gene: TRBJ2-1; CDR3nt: TGTGCCAGCCAGGGTTTAGCGACGGGAGGCTACAATGAGCAGTTCTTC; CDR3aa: CASQGLATGGYNEQFF
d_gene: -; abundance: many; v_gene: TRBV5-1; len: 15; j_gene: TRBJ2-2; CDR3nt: TGCGCCAGCAGCTTCGAGGCTTGGGGCACCGGGGAGCTGTTTTTT; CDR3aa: CASSFEAWGTGELFF
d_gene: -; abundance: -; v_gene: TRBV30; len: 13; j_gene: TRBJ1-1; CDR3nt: TGTGCCTGGAGTACCTTACTGGGACCAGGAGCTTTCTTT; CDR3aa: CAWSTLLGPGAFF
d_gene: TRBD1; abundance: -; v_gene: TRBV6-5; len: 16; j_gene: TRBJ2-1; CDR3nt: TGTGCCAGCAGTTACTCGGCAGGGGGCACCTACAATGAGCAGTTCTTC; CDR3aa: CASSYSAGGTYNEQFF
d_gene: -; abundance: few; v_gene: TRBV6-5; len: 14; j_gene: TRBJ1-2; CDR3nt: TGTGCCAGCAGTTACTACGGGCGGGATGGAGGCTACACCTTC; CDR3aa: CASSYYGRDGGYTF
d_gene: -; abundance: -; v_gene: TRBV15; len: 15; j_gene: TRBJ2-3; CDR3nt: TGTGCCACCAGCAGAGCCTCAGGCCCCACAGATACGCAGTATTTT; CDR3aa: CATSRASGPTDTQYF
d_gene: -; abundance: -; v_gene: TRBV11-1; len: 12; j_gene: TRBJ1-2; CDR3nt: TGTGCCAGCAGCTATGAGGGGAGCGGCTACACCTTC; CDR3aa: CASSYEGSGYTF
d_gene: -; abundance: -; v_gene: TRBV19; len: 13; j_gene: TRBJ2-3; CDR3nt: TGTGCCAGTAGCCCAGGGATGGCAGATACGCAGTATTTT; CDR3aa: CASSPGMADTQYF
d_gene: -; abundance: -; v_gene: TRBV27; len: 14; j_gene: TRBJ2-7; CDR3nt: TGTGCCAGCAGTCTCGACGGGGCATCCTACGAGCAGTACTTC; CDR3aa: CASSLDGASYEQYF
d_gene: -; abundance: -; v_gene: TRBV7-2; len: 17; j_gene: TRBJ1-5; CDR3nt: TGTGCCAGCAGCTTATTTATCACCCAGTTTAGCAATCAGCCCCAGCATTTT; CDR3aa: CASSLFITQFSNQPQHF
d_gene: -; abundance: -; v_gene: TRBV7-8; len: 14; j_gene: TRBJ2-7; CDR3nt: TGTGCCAGCAGCTTCGGGCCTACAGCCTACGAGCAGTACTTC; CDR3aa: CASSFGPTAYEQYF